The 27 T cell receptor beta chains presented below share a single source sample, sequenced in a study of blood T cell repertoires in COVID-19. The table came from immunoSEQ multiplex PCR; TCRdb's copy has only in-frame clones and leaves some out. The repertoire has about 19,000 clones, about 87% of them found once; the top ten carry 3% to 3.5%. The sequenced sample was peripheral blood. These receptors were taken from a human donor in a cohort sampled during active COVID-19.

The gene calls are TRBV6-6 and TRBJ1-1; TRBD1 matches 8 bases. Germline values: CDR1 MNHNY, CDR2 SVGAGI (reference sequence). V gave up 9 bases and J gave up 3 bases; unmatched junction bases: 9. CDR3 length: 14 amino acids. CDR3 nucleotides: TGTGCCAGTGGACAGGGCCCGGCCTACACTGAAGCTTTCTTT. Translation: CASGQGPAYTEAFF.

The chain employs TRBV6-5 and TRBJ2-2; D remains ambiguous. In germline, CDR1 is MNHEY, CDR2 SVGAGI. There are 13 residues in the CDR3. The germline V and J ends were trimmed by 2 bases and 5 bases, with 6 bases remaining between them. The CDR3 region has the DNA TGTGCCAGCAGTTACGGCTCGACCGGGGAGCTGTTTTTT. It translates to CASSYGSTGELFF.

CDR3 loop: CASSRQQGINEKLFF. CDR3 sequence (DNA): TGCGCCAGCAGCCGGCAGCAGGGAATTAATGAAAAACTGTTTTTT. This chain joins TRBV4-1 and TRBJ1-4; possible D gene TRBD1, 5 bases. The V gene's germline CDR1 is MGHRA and CDR2 YSYEKL. V was trimmed by 4 bases and J by 4 bases, leaving 13 bases between them. This CDR3 is 15 amino acids long.

The chain carries TRBV5-1 and TRBJ2-3, with no clear D. The CDR3 is made up of 12 amino acids. V lost 1 base to trimming and J lost 4 bases, with 4 bases between them. CDR1 is SGHRS, CDR2 YFSETQ, per germline. The CDR3 coding sequence is TGCGCCAGCAGCTTGTCCGCAGATACGCAGTATTTT. It translates to CASSLSADTQYF.

The genes are TRBV24-1 and TRBJ2-3, with TRBD2 matching 9 bases. Germline V lookup: CDR1 KGHDR, CDR2 SFDVKD. The CDR3 runs to 15 residues. V dropped 2 bases and J dropped 5; count of bases not matched to a gene: 4. DNA for the CDR3: TGTGCCACCAGTGATTATGCGGGAGGGAGAGATACGCAGTATTTT. It is translated as CATSDYAGGRDTQYF.

This chain joins TRBV3-1 (or the pseudogene TRBV3-2) and TRBJ1-4; the D is unclear. From germline, CDR1 is LGHDT and CDR2 YNNKEL (reference sequence). The length of the CDR3 is 16 residues. V shed 1 base and J shed 4 bases, with 13 bases lying between them. The CDR3 DNA reads TGTGCCAGCAGCCAAGGGATTCGCCAGGATAATGAAAAACTGTTTTTT. This codes for CASSQGIRQDNEKLFF.

The J gene is TRBJ2-7, the V gene TRBV3-1 (or the pseudogene TRBV3-2), with D hard to call. Looked up from germline, CDR1 is LGHDT and CDR2 is YNNKEL (reference sequence). The CDR3 has 14 residues. Trimming took 1 base from V and 6 from J, leaving 13 bases between them. CDR3 DNA sequence: TGTGCCAGCAGCCAAGGCCCGGGTAGGATCGAGCAGTACTTC. Amino acids: CASSQGPGRIEQYF.

The V gene is TRBV6-5, the J gene TRBJ1-5; 9 nucleotides line up with TRBD1. CDR3 length equals 14 residues. V trimming: 5 bases; J trimming: 7 bases; junction bases outside the gene matches: 6. Germline V gives CDR1 MNHEY, CDR2 SVGAGI. The DNA for the CDR3 is TGTGCCAGCAGTATGGACAGGGGTAACCAGCCCCAGCATTTT. Its protein product is CASSMDRGNQPQHF.

A single count supports this clone. The rearrangement links TRBV5-8 to TRBJ2-3; the match to TRBD2 covers 10 bases. Germline-derived CDR1 and CDR2 are SGHTS and YDEGEE. This CDR3 has 15 residues. V shed 0 bases and J 5 bases; nucleotides not matched to a gene: 3. This chain's CDR3 is CASSLGLAGEDTQYF. The CDR3 nucleotides are TGTGCCAGCAGCTTGGGGCTAGCGGGAGAAGATACGCAGTATTTT.

V gene TRBV7-3 combines with J gene TRBJ2-5, with 7 bases that match TRBD2. Germline lookup yields CDR1 SGHTA and CDR2 FQGTGA. This CDR3 region has 16 residues. The V segment lost 2 bases and the J segment 5 bases; nucleotides outside the gene matches: 11. CDR3 sequence reads: CASSLAGAGIGETQYF. The CDR3 nucleotides read TGTGCCAGCAGCTTAGCGGGAGCAGGTATTGGGGAGACCCAGTACTTC.

This rearrangement joins TRBV5-8 to TRBJ1-1, with TRBD1 as a possible D gene (5 bases). Germline V CDR1 and CDR2: SGHTS, YDEGEE. The CDR3 loop spans 14 amino acids. With 2 bases removed from V and 6 bases from J, the gap between germline ends came to 14 bases. The CDR3 DNA follows: TGTGCCAGCAGCTTCAGGGTGGTTGTATCTGAAGCTTTCTTT. This codes for CASSFRVVVSEAFF.

The J gene is TRBJ2-7, the V gene TRBV21-1; the table names TRBD1, a call not compared with the DNA. TRBV21-1 is given as a pseudogene. The CDR3 extends over 19 amino acids. In DNA, the CDR3 is TGTGCCAGCCCCCCACTGGGGACAGTGCCTTTCGGGATATACTACGAGCAGTACTTC. Its protein product is CASPPLGTVPFGIYYEQYF.

The V call is TRBV6-5, the J call TRBJ1-2; 9 bases align to TRBD1. J gave up 8 bases and V 4 bases, and 8 bases lay outside the gene matches. The CDR3 runs to 14 residues. The germline V gene has CDR1 MNHEY and CDR2 SVGAGI. The CDR3 coding sequence is TGTGCCAGCAGTTTGTCCGGGACAGGGAAGGGCTACACCTTC. It codes for CASSLSGTGKGYTF.

The chain joins TRBV18 to TRBJ1-1, with D tentatively TRBD1 (5 bases). CDR3 length: 13 amino acids. Germline values: CDR1 KGHSH, CDR2 LQKENI. Trimming took off 0 bases at V and 7 bases at J, with 9 bases between the two ends. The CDR3 loop reads CASSPPAQGEAFF. CDR3 DNA: TGTGCCAGCTCACCACCGGCCCAGGGTGAAGCTTTCTTT.

This clone was seen more than once but under ten times. The genes are TRBV27 and TRBJ1-4; D unresolved. V lost 5 bases and J 8 bases, leaving 12 bases between the germline ends. The V gene's germline CDR1 is MNHEY and CDR2 SMNVEV (reference sequence). This CDR3 has 13 amino acids. The CDR3 DNA is TGTGCCAGCAGTCCACCTGGGGAGGAAAAACTGTTTTTT. This gives the protein CASSPPGEEKLFF.

V gene TRBV25-1 combines with J gene TRBJ1-4; tentative D call: TRBD1 (5 bases). The germline V gene has CDR1 MGHDK and CDR2 SYGVNS. This CDR3 has 15 residues. V was cut by 1 base and J by 8 bases, with 14 bases left in between. CDR3 loop: CASSESRYRGEKLFF. CDR3 in DNA: TGTGCCAGCAGTGAATCAAGATACCGGGGGGAAAAACTGTTTTTT.

The chain combines TRBV29-1 with TRBJ1-2; D is uncertain. CDR3 length: 10 amino acids. Germline CDR1 and CDR2: SQVTM and ANQGSEA. Trimming took off 6 bases at V and 8 bases at J, with 10 bases between the two ends. The CDR3 region is CSVHGEGYTF. The CDR3 DNA reads as TGCAGCGTGCACGGGGAGGGCTACACCTTC.

The chain couples TRBV5-1 to TRBJ1-2; the match to TRBD1 covers 7 bases. This CDR3 has 15 amino acids. Germline CDR1 SGHRS, CDR2 YFSETQ. Losses at the gene ends were 3 bases for V and 3 bases for J; bases not matched to a gene: 8. As DNA, the CDR3 is TGCGCCAGCAGCTCCATTCCGGGACAGTACTATGGCTACACCTTC. It specifies CASSSIPGQYYGYTF.

The chain joins TRBV14 to TRBJ1-5; 11 nucleotides agree with TRBD1. This CDR3 has 17 residues. The V gene's germline CDR1 is SGHDN and CDR2 FVKESK. Trimming at V came to 1 base and at J to 7 bases, leaving 9 bases not matched to a gene. CDR3 coding DNA: TGTGCCAGCAGCCAAGTGCCGCGGACAGGGGGCGGGCAGCCCCAGCATTTT. Translated, it gives CASSQVPRTGGGQPQHF.

This chain joins TRBV5-1 and TRBJ1-2; no definite D call. V was cut by 1 base and J by 2 bases, with 9 bases left in between. The CDR3 length is 14 residues. From germline, CDR1 is SGHRS and CDR2 YFSETQ. CDR3: CASSLMTTNYGYTF. The DNA of the CDR3 is TGCGCCAGCAGCTTGATGACAACAAACTATGGCTACACCTTC.

The V and J genes are TRBV3-1 (or the pseudogene TRBV3-2) and TRBJ2-3; D is unclear. The V end lost 1 base, the J end lost 0 bases, and 8 bases lay between the germline ends. The CDR3 has 15 residues. The germline V gene encodes CDR1 LGHDT and CDR2 YNNKEL (reference sequence). The CDR3, as DNA: TGTGCCAGCAGCCAAGTGTCCCTTAGCACAGATACGCAGTATTTT. This encodes CASSQVSLSTDTQYF.

The chain couples TRBV7-8 to TRBJ1-2; D is possibly TRBD1 (6 bases). The ends were cut back, 4 bases at V and 8 bases at J, with 14 bases in the middle. The CDR3 has 13 amino acids. Germline V gene sequence: CDR1 SGHVS, CDR2 FQNEAQ. CDR3 residues: CASSSQGLGGYTF. The DNA of the CDR3 is TGTGCCAGCAGCTCACAGGGCCTGGGGGGCTACACCTTC.

The V gene is TRBV12-3 or TRBV12-4, the J gene TRBJ1-2, with 7 bases matching TRBD1. With V trimmed by 5 bases and J by 7 bases, 4 bases remained unmatched. This CDR3 comprises 12 residues. The CDR3 region is CASSPQGIGYTF. The CDR3 bases are TGTGCCAGCAGTCCACAGGGGATTGGCTACACCTTC.

The gene calls are TRBV20-1 and TRBJ2-1, with 12 bases fitting TRBD2. The CDR3 contains 10 residues. V was pared by 4 bases and J by 14 bases, with 0 bases of the junction left unmatched. CDR1 DFQATT and CDR2 SNEGSKA come from the germline V gene (reference sequence). CDR3 amino acids: CSATSGGEFF. The CDR3, as DNA: TGCAGTGCTACTAGCGGGGGGGAGTTCTTC.

The V and J genes are TRBV15 and TRBJ2-7, with a tentative D call TRBD2 (6 bases). Germline values: CDR1 LNHNV, CDR2 YYDKDF (reference sequence). This CDR3 spans 14 amino acids. V lost 1 base to trimming and J lost 5 bases, with 12 bases between them. For the CDR3, the DNA is TGTGCCACCAGCAGAGCGATGGAGGGAGACGAGCAGTACTTC. Translated: CATSRAMEGDEQYF.

The chain recombines TRBV27 with TRBJ2-1, with D tentatively TRBD1 (6 bases). Germline values: CDR1 MNHEY, CDR2 SMNVEV (reference sequence). Trimming pared 5 bases from V and 8 bases from J, leaving 13 bases between. This CDR3 has 13 residues. DNA of the CDR3: TGTGCCAGCAGTCTAACAGGGATGGATGAGCAGTTCTTC. Amino acids: CASSLTGMDEQFF.

The sample holds one count of this clone. This chain links TRBV5-1 with TRBJ2-1; 13 bases line up with TRBD2. CDR3 length: 14 amino acids. The ends lost 7 bases at V and 5 bases at J; junction bases unmatched: 3. Germline V lookup: CDR1 SGHRS, CDR2 YFSETQ. The CDR3 protein is CASEGLAGNNEQFF. The DNA of the CDR3 is TGCGCCAGCGAGGGACTAGCGGGAAACAATGAGCAGTTCTTC.